This note documents a single T cell receptor beta chain sequence. Antigen specificity is unknown. These data originate in a study of vaccination effects on CD4 cells after COVID-19. The table came from immunoSEQ multiplex PCR; TCRdb's copy has only in-frame clones and leaves some out. The data hold around 63,000 clones, with approximately 71% observed a single time. Findings and limits, study-wide: Clones of infection and vaccine origin contracted markedly late after vaccination.

CD4+ T cells specific for antigen were expanded with viral peptide pools by the ViraFEST assay before sequencing. Culture proceeded for more than 8 days, and CD4+ T cells were then isolated. All vaccine recipients tested negative for nucleocapsid antibodies and had never contracted SARS-CoV-2 infection. Cultures got half-medium changes with IL-2 on days 3 and 7. Germline CDR1 and CDR2: SGHTA and FQGTGA. The CDR3 is 16 residues long. V lost 2 bases and J lost 0, with 10 bases in between. The chain carries TRBV7-3 and TRBJ2-2; D not resolved. The sequence came from a human donor who received a COVID-19 vaccine. Material: CD4+ T cells from PBMCs cultured with HCoV-OC43 spike peptides, obtained before COVID-19 vaccination. Indicated subset: HCoV-OC43 spike overlapping peptide pool stimulation. Written as DNA, the CDR3 is TGTGCCAGCAGCTTAGGGTTAACGCCGAACACCGGGGAGCTGTTTTTT. This encodes CASSLGLTPNTGELFF.